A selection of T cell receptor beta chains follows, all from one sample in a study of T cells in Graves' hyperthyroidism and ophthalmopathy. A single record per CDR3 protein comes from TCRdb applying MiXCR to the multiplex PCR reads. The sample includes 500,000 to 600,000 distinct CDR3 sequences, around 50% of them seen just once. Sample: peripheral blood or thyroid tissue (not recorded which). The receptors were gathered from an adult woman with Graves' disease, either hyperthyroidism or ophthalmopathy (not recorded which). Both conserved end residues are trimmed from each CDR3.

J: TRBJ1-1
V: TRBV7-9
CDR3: ASSVVPVYSMNTEVF

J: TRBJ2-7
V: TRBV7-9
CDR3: ASSWDRASYEQY

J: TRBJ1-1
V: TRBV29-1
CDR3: SVGYTGKGGTEAF

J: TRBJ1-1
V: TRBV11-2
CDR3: ASSTGRTTEAF

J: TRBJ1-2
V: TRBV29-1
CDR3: SVVGRSGYT

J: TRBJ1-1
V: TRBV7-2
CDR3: ASSPGSITEAF

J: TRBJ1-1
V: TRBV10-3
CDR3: AISERGGRRNTEAF

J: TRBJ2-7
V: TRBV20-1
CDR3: SARSLAGLYEQY

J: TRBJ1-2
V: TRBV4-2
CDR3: ASSQDAGSKGGYT

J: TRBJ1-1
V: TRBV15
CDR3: ATSFNRAGGTEAF

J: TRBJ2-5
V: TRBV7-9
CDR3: ASSVGGGPGVETQY

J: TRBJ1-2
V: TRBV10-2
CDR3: ASTRRTEKVTNYGYT

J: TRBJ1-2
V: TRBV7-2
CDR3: ASSWGGGSPGYT

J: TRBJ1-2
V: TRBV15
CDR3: ATRKTGTGDGYT

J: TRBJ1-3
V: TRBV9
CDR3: ASSVGAEAGNTIY

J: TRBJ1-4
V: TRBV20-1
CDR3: SARSAPANEKLF

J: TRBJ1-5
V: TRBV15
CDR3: ATSSLTAPTVPSNQPQH

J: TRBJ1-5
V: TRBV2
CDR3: ASSDRTSGQETQH

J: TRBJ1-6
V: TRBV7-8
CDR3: ASSLGDRISYNSPLH

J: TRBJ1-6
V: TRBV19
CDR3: ASSTRTAQSPLH

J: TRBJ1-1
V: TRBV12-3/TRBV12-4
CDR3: ASRWRTEAF

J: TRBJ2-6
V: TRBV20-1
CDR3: SASAHSGANVLT

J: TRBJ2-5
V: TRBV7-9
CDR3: ASSFSGDP

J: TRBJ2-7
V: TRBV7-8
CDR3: ASSFPGTPREQY

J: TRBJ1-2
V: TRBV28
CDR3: ASFPQESYYGYT

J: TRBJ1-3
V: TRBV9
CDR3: ASSVSGFSGNTIY

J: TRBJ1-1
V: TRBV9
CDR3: ASSVGGQGGTEAF

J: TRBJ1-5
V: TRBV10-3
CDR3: ATRGPSNNQPQH

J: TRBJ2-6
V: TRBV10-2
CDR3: ASSATSETGANVLT

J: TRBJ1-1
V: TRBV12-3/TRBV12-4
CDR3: ASRSTGAAF

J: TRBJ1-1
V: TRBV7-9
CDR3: ASSAYRGGTEAF

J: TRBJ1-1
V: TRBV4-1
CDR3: ASSQISQNTEAF

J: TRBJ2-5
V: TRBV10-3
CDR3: AIRGGQGIKETQY

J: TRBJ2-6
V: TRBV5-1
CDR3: ASSYISSGANVLT

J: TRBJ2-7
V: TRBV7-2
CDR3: ASSSYQTYEQY

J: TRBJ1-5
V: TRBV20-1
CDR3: SASPPRGMSNQPQH